This T cell receptor (beta chain) originates from a study of T cell changes during pregnancy in multiple sclerosis. The repertoire was sequenced with immunoSEQ multiplex PCR; TCRdb's copy has only in-frame clones and lacks some. The table lists 70,000 or so clones, about 93% of them singletons. Germline values: CDR1 SGHRS, CDR2 YFSETQ. There are 18 residues in the CDR3. Trimming removed 3 bases from V and 0 bases from J; junction bases left unmatched: 7. Source: CD4+ T cells from peripheral blood mononuclear cells, taken after pregnancy. The gene calls are TRBV5-1 and TRBJ2-6; 9 bases are a match to TRBD1. The clonotype originates from a female donor with multiple sclerosis, enrolled in a pregnancy study. DNA for the CDR3: TGCGCCAGCAGCTCCCTGGGACAGGGCAACTCTGGGGCCAACGTCCTGACTTTC. Encoded protein: CASSSLGQGNSGANVLTF.